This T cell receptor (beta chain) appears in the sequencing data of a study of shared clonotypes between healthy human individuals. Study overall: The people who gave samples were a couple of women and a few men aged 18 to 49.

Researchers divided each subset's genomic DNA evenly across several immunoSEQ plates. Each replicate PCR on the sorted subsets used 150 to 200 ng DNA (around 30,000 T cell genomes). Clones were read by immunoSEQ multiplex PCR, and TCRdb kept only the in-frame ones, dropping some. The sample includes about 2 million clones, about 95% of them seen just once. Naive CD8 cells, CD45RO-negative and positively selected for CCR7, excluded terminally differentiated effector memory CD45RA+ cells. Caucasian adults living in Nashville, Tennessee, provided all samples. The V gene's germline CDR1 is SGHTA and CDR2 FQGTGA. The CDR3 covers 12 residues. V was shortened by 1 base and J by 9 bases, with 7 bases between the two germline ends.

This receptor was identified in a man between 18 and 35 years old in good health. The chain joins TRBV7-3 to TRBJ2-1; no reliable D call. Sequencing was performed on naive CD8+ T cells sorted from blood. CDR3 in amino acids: CASSLMGGEQFF. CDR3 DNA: TGTGCCAGCAGCTTAATGGGTGGTGAGCAGTTCTTC.